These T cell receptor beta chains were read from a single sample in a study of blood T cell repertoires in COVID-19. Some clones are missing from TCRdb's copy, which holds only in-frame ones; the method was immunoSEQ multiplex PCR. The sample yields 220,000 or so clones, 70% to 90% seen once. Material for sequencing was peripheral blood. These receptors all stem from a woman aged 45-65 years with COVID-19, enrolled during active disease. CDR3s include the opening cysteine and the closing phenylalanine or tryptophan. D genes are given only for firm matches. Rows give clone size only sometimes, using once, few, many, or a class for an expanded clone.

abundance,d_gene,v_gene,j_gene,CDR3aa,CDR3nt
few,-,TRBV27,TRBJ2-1,CASRSGSWGEQFF,TGTGCCAGCCGTTCCGGGAGCTGGGGTGAGCAGTTCTTC
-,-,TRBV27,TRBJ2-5,CASSLPGKETQYF,TGTGCCAGCAGTTTACCAGGGAAGGAGACCCAGTACTTC
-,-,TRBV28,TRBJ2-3,CASTFRDSTDTQYF,TGTGCCAGCACTTTCAGGGACTCGACAGATACGCAGTATTTT
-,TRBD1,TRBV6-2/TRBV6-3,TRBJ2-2,CASSSPGTGDLWTGELFF,TGTGCCAGCAGCTCCCCCGGGACAGGGGATCTATGGACCGGGGAGCTGTTTTTT
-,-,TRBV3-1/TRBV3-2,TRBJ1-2,CASSQDWAYGYTF,TGTGCCAGCAGCCAAGATTGGGCGTATGGCTACACCTTC
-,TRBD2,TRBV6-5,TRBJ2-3,CASSSRSAGGMDTQYF,TGTGCCAGCAGTTCCCGTTCGGCGGGGGGGATGGATACGCAGTATTTT
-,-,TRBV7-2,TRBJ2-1,CASSLASRGNEQFF,TGTGCCAGCAGCTTAGCCAGCAGGGGCAATGAGCAGTTCTTC
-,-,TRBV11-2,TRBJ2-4,CASSLGASFKNIQYF,TGTGCCAGCAGCTTAGGTGCCAGTTTTAAAAACATTCAGTACTTC
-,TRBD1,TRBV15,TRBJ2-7,CATSRDLGRGREQYF,TGTGCCACCAGCAGAGATCTAGGCAGGGGGAGAGAGCAGTACTTC
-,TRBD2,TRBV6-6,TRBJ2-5,CASRPGGAGETQYF,TGTGCCAGCCGCCCCGGGGGGGCAGGGGAGACCCAGTACTTC